This T cell receptor beta chain was sequenced during a study of blood T cell repertoires in COVID-19. Whole-study context: Italy, Spain and the United States were the sources of the convalescent and acute COVID-19 samples. PBMCs, B-cell-depleted T cells, or T cells provided the cDNA or gDNA that made up the material.

Generated by immunoSEQ multiplex PCR, the TCRdb table keeps only in-frame clones and is missing some. The profile shows 370,000 or so clones, around 87% of them singletons. V dropped 1 base and J dropped 7 bases, with 18 bases sitting between them. CDR1 SGHRS and CDR2 YFSETQ come from the germline V gene. This CDR3 is built from 15 residues. Participants spanned ages about 18 to 90 years and resided in 20 to 30 US areas. Before being deemed recovered, Cohort 3 donors had two negative PCRs, clearance, or symptom resolution. The chain carries TRBV5-1 and TRBJ2-7; unclear D gene. The source material was PBMCs or T cells enriched from blood (not recorded which). This sequence originates from a man aged 25-45 years who had recovered from COVID-19. The CDR3 bases are TGCGCCAGCAGCTTGTCTCAGTCCCCCCTGGTTGAGCAGTACTTC. Its protein product is CASSLSQSPLVEQYF.